The 22 T cell receptor beta chains presented below share a single source sample, sequenced in a study of CD8 T cells in Susac syndrome. Reverse transcription used about 0.45 to 1 ug RNA and random hexamers. Using its own MiXCR run on the immunoSEQ multiplex PCR reads, TCRdb lists one record per CDR3 protein. The repertoire holds about 130,000 distinct CDR3 sequences, with more than 80% as singletons. The sequenced sample consisted of CD8+ T cells from PBMCs. All receptors derive from a human donor with multiple sclerosis.

This rearrangement joins TRBV12-3 or TRBV12-4 to TRBJ2-1; no clear D gene. Trimming removed 5 bases at V and 8 bases at J, with 10 bases between. The CDR3 length is 12 residues. CDR3 DNA sequence: TGTGCCAGCAGTATAGGACCCCATGAGCAGTTCTTC. It encodes CASSIGPHEQFF.

The chain recombines TRBV28 with TRBJ2-7; maybe TRBD1 (5 bases). This CDR3 contains 11 residues. Germline assignment: CDR1 MDHEN and CDR2 SYDVKM. The ends were cut back, 8 bases at V and 3 bases at J, with 8 bases in the middle. CDR3 in amino acids: CASQDIYEQYF. For the CDR3, the DNA is TGTGCCAGCCAGGACATCTACGAGCAGTACTTC.

The V call is TRBV27, the J call TRBJ1-6; 9 bases align to TRBD1. Trimming at V came to 2 bases and at J to 7 bases, leaving 3 bases not matched to a gene. The length of the CDR3 is 15 residues. Germline CDR1 MNHEY, CDR2 SMNVEV (reference sequence). The CDR3: CASSLRDRDNSPLHF. The CDR3 DNA sequence: TGTGCCAGCAGTTTAAGGGACAGGGACAATTCACCCCTCCACTTT.

The chain links TRBV2 to TRBJ2-6; 7 bases are a match to TRBD2. The CDR3 runs to 14 residues. With V trimmed by 4 bases and J by 4 bases, 1 base remained unmatched. Germline V gives CDR1 SNHLY, CDR2 FYNNEI. The CDR3 region is CASSGEGGANVLTF. In DNA form, the CDR3 reads TGTGCCAGCAGTGGGGAGGGAGGGGCCAACGTCCTGACTTTC.

This chain joins TRBV5-4 and TRBJ2-2; 7 bases map to TRBD2. The J segment lost 3 bases and the V segment lost 4 bases, leaving 9 bases of the junction unmatched. CDR3 length equals 16 residues. CDR1 is SGHNT, CDR2 YYREEE, per germline (reference sequence). The CDR3 loop is CASSPGRETYTGELFF. DNA of the CDR3: TGTGCCAGCAGCCCAGGGCGGGAGACGTACACCGGGGAGCTGTTTTTT.

This clonotype came up once. This rearrangement joins TRBV14 to TRBJ2-3, with 12 bases identical to TRBD2. Unmatched junction bases numbered 6, after V lost 5 bases and J lost 0 bases. Germline loops: CDR1 SGHDN, CDR2 FVKESK. This CDR3 has 17 amino acids. The CDR3 sequence is CASSGRLAGASTDTQYF. The CDR3 DNA is TGTGCCAGCAGCGGCCGACTAGCGGGAGCCAGCACAGATACGCAGTATTTT.

About this clonotype: The junction shows a germline mismatch at one end, possibly a read error. J is TRBJ1-1 and V is TRBV9; tentatively, D is TRBD1 (6 bases). The CDR3 consists of 12 residues. Germline CDR1 is SGDLS and CDR2 is YYNGEE. CDR3 sequence reads: CASSASQGPCFF. The CDR3 DNA follows: TGTGCCAGCAGCGCCTCACAGGGCCCCTGTTTTTTT.

This clonotype was recorded only once. V usage is TRBV28 and J usage is TRBJ2-3; 9 bases align to TRBD1. V gave up 6 bases and J gave up 1 base; unmatched junction bases: 5. Germline V gene data show CDR1 as MDHEN and CDR2 as SYDVKM. The CDR3 has 15 amino acids. CDR3 residues: CASRGGDRGTDTQYF. CDR3 nucleotide sequence: TGTGCCAGCAGGGGGGGGGACAGGGGCACAGATACGCAGTATTTT.

The chain combines TRBV12-5 with TRBJ2-3; no reliable D call. CDR1 LGHNT and CDR2 FRNRAP come from the germline V gene. Trimming took off 0 bases at V and 4 bases at J, with 11 bases between the two ends. This CDR3 has 15 amino acids. This CDR3 is CASGLVPGSADTQYF. The CDR3 DNA reads TGTGCTAGTGGTTTGGTCCCCGGGTCCGCAGATACGCAGTATTTT.

This clonotype was detected only once. The rearrangement links TRBV19 to TRBJ2-5, with D maybe TRBD1 (6 bases). The CDR3 sequence is 14 residues long. Trimming pared 7 bases from V and 5 bases from J, leaving 17 bases between. Germline V lookup: CDR1 LNHDA, CDR2 SQIVND (reference sequence). CDR3 residues: CASTGTKGLETQYF. As DNA, the CDR3 is TGTGCCAGTACTGGGACAAAGGGTTTGGAGACCCAGTACTTC.

V is TRBV30 and J is TRBJ2-2; the D gene is possibly TRBD2 (7 bases). The CDR3 is 14 amino acids. The ends were cut back, 4 bases at V and 7 bases at J, with 16 bases in the middle. CDR1 is GTSNPN and CDR2 is SVGIG in the germline V gene (reference sequence). CDR3 DNA sequence: TGTGCCTGGAACCCTGGGAGGGGGATCGGGGAGCTGTTTTTT. Amino acid sequence: CAWNPGRGIGELFF.

This chain connects TRBV3-1 to TRBJ2-3; D call uncertain. V was cut by 2 bases and J by 5 bases, with 8 bases left in between. The CDR3 has 13 residues. The V gene's germline CDR1 is LGHDT and CDR2 YNNKEL (reference sequence). CDR3 DNA: TGTGCCAGCAGCCAAATCATGGGAGATACGCAGTATTTT. It encodes CASSQIMGDTQYF.

The gene calls are TRBV13 and TRBJ1-4, with TRBD1 matching 9 bases. V dropped 7 bases and J dropped 8; count of bases not matched to a gene: 8. This CDR3 has 14 residues. From germline, CDR1 is PRHDT and CDR2 FYEKMQ (reference sequence). The CDR3 nucleotides are TGTGCCAGCACCGGGACAGGGTTGGGGGAAAAACTGTTTTTT. It yields the protein CASTGTGLGEKLFF.

The chain combines TRBV7-9 with TRBJ2-1; 9 nucleotides line up with TRBD1. Germline V gene sequence: CDR1 SEHNR, CDR2 FQNEAQ (reference sequence). The CDR3 is 16 amino acids. Germline trimming cut 1 base from V and 4 bases from J; bases unmatched to any gene: 5. Here the CDR3 reads CASSLVGDRGYNEQFF. As DNA, the CDR3 is TGTGCCAGCAGCTTAGTGGGAGACAGGGGGTACAATGAGCAGTTCTTC.

The chain is built from TRBV27 and TRBJ2-3, with D perhaps matching TRBD1 (6 bases). Germline-derived CDR1 and CDR2 are MNHEY and SMNVEV (reference sequence). CDR3 size: 13 residues. V dropped 6 bases and J dropped 1 base, with 8 bases sitting between them. The CDR3 spells CASRGHRTDTQYF. In DNA, the CDR3 is TGTGCCAGCAGGGGACACCGCACAGATACGCAGTATTTT.

This clonotype appeared a single time. CDR3 in amino acids: CSARDLPGTGGLTDTQYF. The CDR3 coding sequence is TGCAGTGCTAGAGATCTTCCCGGGACAGGGGGCTTAACAGATACGCAGTATTTT. This chain connects TRBV20-1 to TRBJ2-3, with 12 bases lining up with TRBD1. The CDR3 contains 18 residues. The V gene's germline CDR1 is DFQATT and CDR2 SNEGSKA (reference sequence). The V and J ends lost 0 bases and 3 bases, in that order; junction bases with no gene match: 10.

For this clonotype: Relative to the germline gene, one junction end is altered; a read error may explain this. The V and J genes are TRBV29-1 and TRBJ2-1; either TRBD1 or TRBD2 may supply D (5 bases each). Germline assignment: CDR1 SQVTM and CDR2 ANQGSEA. The CDR3 loop spans 15 amino acids. CDR3 loop: CSVEDRRTSYNEQLF. CDR3 nucleotides: TGCAGCGTTGAAGATCGGAGGACATCCTACAATGAGCAGCTCTTC.

This sequence joins TRBV7-9 and TRBJ1-2; the D is unclear. CDR3 size: 16 residues. From germline, CDR1 is SEHNR and CDR2 FQNEAQ (reference sequence). Trimming pared 1 base from V and 6 bases from J, leaving 18 bases between. Here the CDR3 reads CASSLGLGPLGDGYTF. CDR3 DNA: TGTGCCAGCAGCTTAGGGCTCGGACCCCTCGGGGATGGCTACACCTTC.

For the CDR3, the DNA is TGTGCCAGCAGAAGGGGTCCAAACACTGAAGCTTTCTTT. Encoded protein: CASRRGPNTEAFF. The V call is TRBV28, the J call TRBJ1-1; D may be TRBD1 (5 bases). Germline CDR1 and CDR2: MDHEN and SYDVKM. This CDR3 has 13 residues. The V gene lost 6 bases and the J gene lost 2 bases, with 10 bases spanning the gap.

This chain links TRBV7-9 with TRBJ2-7, with 9 bases fitting TRBD2. CDR3 length equals 14 residues. V trimming: 5 bases; J trimming: 12 bases; junction bases outside the gene matches: 14. Germline CDR1 SEHNR, CDR2 FQNEAQ (reference sequence). The CDR3 DNA sequence: TGTGCCAGCAGCCAGATCCAGCGGGGGGCAAACCCGTACTTC. This sequence encodes CASSQIQRGANPYF.

The CDR3, as DNA: TGCGCCAGCAGCCAAGTGGTTGGTGGCGGGTACGAAGAGACCCAGTACTTC. Protein: CASSQVVGGGYEETQYF. The chain couples TRBV4-1 to TRBJ2-5; tentatively, D is TRBD2 (5 bases). Germline V lookup: CDR1 MGHRA, CDR2 YSYEKL. The CDR3 totals 17 residues. Between the trimmed V and J ends, which lost 1 base and 3 bases, there was a span of 18 bases.

In regard to this clonotype: Germline is not matched at one junction end, which may reflect a read error. J is TRBJ1-5 and V is TRBV6-4; D might be TRBD1 (6 bases). CDR1 is MRHNA, CDR2 SNTAGT, per germline. This CDR3 comprises 16 residues. In DNA form, the CDR3 reads TGTGCCAACAGTCCTACAGGGTCCGGTAGCAATCAGCCCCAGCATTTT. As protein: CANSPTGSGSNQPQHF.